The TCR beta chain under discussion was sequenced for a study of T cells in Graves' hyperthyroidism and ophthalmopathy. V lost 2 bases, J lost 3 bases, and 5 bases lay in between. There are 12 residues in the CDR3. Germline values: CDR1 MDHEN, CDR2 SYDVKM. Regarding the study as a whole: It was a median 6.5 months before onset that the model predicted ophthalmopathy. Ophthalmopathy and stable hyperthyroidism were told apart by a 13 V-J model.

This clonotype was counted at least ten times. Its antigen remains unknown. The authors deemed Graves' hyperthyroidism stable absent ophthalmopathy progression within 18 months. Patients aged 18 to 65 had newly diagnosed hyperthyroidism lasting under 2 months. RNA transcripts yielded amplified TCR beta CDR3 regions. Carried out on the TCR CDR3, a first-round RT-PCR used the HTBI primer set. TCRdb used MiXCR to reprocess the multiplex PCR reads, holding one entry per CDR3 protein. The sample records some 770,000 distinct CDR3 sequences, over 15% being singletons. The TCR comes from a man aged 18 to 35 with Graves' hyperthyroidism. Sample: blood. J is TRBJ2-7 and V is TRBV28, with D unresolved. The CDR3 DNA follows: TGTGCCAGCAGTTTACCCCTCTACGAGCAGTACTTC. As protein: CASSLPLYEQYF.